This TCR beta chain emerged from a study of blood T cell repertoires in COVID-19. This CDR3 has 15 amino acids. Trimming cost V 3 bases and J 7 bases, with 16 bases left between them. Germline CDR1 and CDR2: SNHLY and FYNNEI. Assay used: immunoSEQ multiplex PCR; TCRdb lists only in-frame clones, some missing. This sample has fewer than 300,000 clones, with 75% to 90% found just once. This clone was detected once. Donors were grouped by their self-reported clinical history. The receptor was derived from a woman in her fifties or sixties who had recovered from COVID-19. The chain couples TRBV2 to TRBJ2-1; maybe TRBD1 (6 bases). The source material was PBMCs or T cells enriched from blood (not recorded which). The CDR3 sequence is CASSEPVSGVNEQFF. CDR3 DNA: TGTGCCAGCAGTGAGCCGGTGTCAGGGGTGAATGAGCAGTTCTTC.